The 7 T cell receptor beta chains below come from one sample, sequenced in a study of blood T cell repertoires in COVID-19. Assay: immunoSEQ multiplex PCR; the TCRdb copy retains only in-frame clones and omits some. The data show 130,000 to 150,000 clones, 65% to 85% seen once. The material sequenced was PBMCs or T cells enriched from blood (not recorded which). The receptors come from a woman in her forties or fifties who had been exposed to COVID-19.

The rearrangement links TRBV5-4 to TRBJ2-5, with 9 bases that match TRBD2. Germline CDR1 reads SGHNT; CDR2 reads YYREEE (reference sequence). The CDR3 is 15 amino acids. Unmatched junction bases numbered 2, after V lost 0 bases and J lost 2 bases. The CDR3 protein is CASSLALAGQETQYF. CDR3 in DNA: TGTGCCAGCAGCTTGGCCCTAGCGGGGCAAGAGACCCAGTACTTC.

The V call is TRBV19, the J call TRBJ2-6; 7 bases fit TRBD1. V was pared by 3 bases and J by 2 bases, with 1 base of the junction left unmatched. Germline CDR1 and CDR2: LNHDA and SQIVND (reference sequence). The length of the CDR3 is 15 residues. The CDR3 reads CASSMTGTGANVLTF. The CDR3 DNA sequence: TGTGCCAGTAGTATGACAGGGACTGGGGCCAACGTCCTGACTTTC.

This clone came up a few times. CDR3 sequence: CASSWGQGSSEQFF. The CDR3 bases are TGTGCCAGCAGCTGGGGGCAGGGATCCTCTGAGCAGTTCTTC. V usage is TRBV11-2 and J usage is TRBJ2-1; TRBD1 might be the D (6 bases). V gave up 4 bases and J gave up 9 bases, with 16 bases separating them. This CDR3 comprises 14 residues. In germline, CDR1 is SGHAT, CDR2 FQNNGV.

This clone has just one count. The chain combines TRBV11-2 with TRBJ2-1, with D maybe TRBD1 (6 bases). V was pared by 5 bases and J by 12 bases, with 20 bases between. The CDR3 has 14 amino acids. CDR1 is SGHAT and CDR2 is FQNNGV in the germline V gene. CDR3: CASSPHRDTRGQFF. The CDR3 DNA reads TGTGCCAGCAGCCCCCACCGGGACACGAGAGGGCAGTTCTTC.

This clone came up once. A read error may account for a junction end that differs from germline. The genes are TRBV5-1 and TRBJ2-1; the match to TRBD2 covers 7 bases. CDR3 length: 11 residues. Looked up from germline, CDR1 is SGHRS and CDR2 is YFSETQ. CDR3 DNA: TGCGCCAGCAGCTATGGACTAGAGCGGTTCTTC. Residues: CASSYGLERFF.

V usage is TRBV7-2 and J usage is TRBJ2-7, with 9 bases fitting TRBD1. V gave up 8 bases and J gave up 3 bases; unmatched junction bases: 11. The germline V gene has CDR1 SGHTA and CDR2 FQGNSA. The CDR3 spans 15 residues. This CDR3 is CASLSQGAGYYEQYF. The CDR3 DNA follows: TGTGCCAGCCTTTCACAGGGGGCGGGGTACTACGAGCAGTACTTC.

The rearrangement uses TRBV29-1 and TRBJ2-1, with TRBD2 matching over 10 bases. After removal of 4 bases from V and 8 bases from J, the junction contained 8 bases not matched to a gene. Germline assignment: CDR1 SQVTM and CDR2 ANQGSEA. The CDR3 extends over 14 amino acids. The CDR3 sequence: CSVGYLLAGYEQFF. As DNA, the CDR3 is TGCAGCGTTGGCTACCTACTAGCGGGGTATGAGCAGTTCTTC.